This record concerns one T cell receptor beta chain sequence. Its cognate antigen is unknown. Measured with immunoSEQ multiplex PCR; TCRdb has only the in-frame clones, and not every one. The sample carries more than 30,000 clones, around 90% recorded once. This CDR3 is built from 15 residues. CDR1 and CDR2 from the germline V gene are SEHNR and FQNEAQ (reference sequence). V lost 2 bases, J lost 6 bases, and 6 bases stayed unmatched. These data originate in a study of T cells in localized non-small cell lung cancer. The study, taken as a whole, reports: Increased T cell density in blood showed an association with longer overall survival. T cell clonality was highest in uninvolved adjacent lung, above tumor. Since sequencing was restricted to only one region of the tumor, intratumor heterogeneity remains a possibility.

The source of this sequence is a man aged 35 to 70 with stage III lung adenocarcinoma. The sequencing here drew on peripheral blood mononuclear cells, taken before any cancer treatment. This chain uses TRBV7-9 with TRBJ1-1; 10 bases map to TRBD1. Here the CDR3 DNA reads TGTGCCAGCAGCTTAAAAGGGACAGGGGCTTCTGAAGCTTTCTTT. This translates into CASSLKGTGASEAFF.